The 10 T cell receptor beta chains given below trace back to one sample, sequenced in a study of blood T cell repertoires in COVID-19 (dated by TCRdb to 2018 to 2020). Receptor libraries were prepared by the immunoSEQ multiplex PCR assay. The immuneACCESS repertoire file appears here via TCRdb, limited to in-frame rearrangements. These files lack a portion of the clones; in checked studies, under half of the deficit traces to unresolved V genes, and the cause of the others is not known. For this sample the table gives approximately 150,000 clones, of which 86% were detected only once. The ten largest clones add up to about 3.9% of the sample. The specimen sequenced was peripheral blood. Receptors were obtained from a woman aged 70-85 years with acute or convalescent COVID-19.

The V and J genes are TRBV4-2 and TRBJ1-6; no definite D call. This CDR3 contains 16 residues. V shed 0 bases and J shed 2 bases, with 8 bases lying between them. From germline, CDR1 is LGHNA and CDR2 YNFKEQ. CDR3 region: CASSQEAETYNSPLHF. The CDR3, as DNA: TGTGCCAGCAGCCAAGAGGCGGAGACCTATAATTCACCCCTCCACTTT.

This clone has a single count. This chain links TRBV19 with TRBJ2-5; the D gene is possibly TRBD1 (6 bases). The CDR3 covers 14 residues. V gave up 4 bases and J gave up 7 bases, with 16 bases separating them. Germline V gives CDR1 LNHDA, CDR2 SQIVND (reference sequence). The CDR3 DNA sequence: TGTGCCAGTAGTACCCAGGGGTCGCCCGGGACCCAGTACTTC. Residues: CASSTQGSPGTQYF.

This chain uses TRBV19 with TRBJ2-3; 7 positions match TRBD1. Germline V lookup: CDR1 LNHDA, CDR2 SQIVND (reference sequence). V lost 5 bases, J lost 0 bases, and 8 bases stayed unmatched. CDR3 size: 16 residues. For the CDR3, the DNA is TGTGCCAGTAGTTTGGGACAGACTACTAGCACAGATACGCAGTATTTT. The encoded protein is CASSLGQTTSTDTQYF.

This chain connects TRBV5-8 to TRBJ1-5; 8 bases are a match to TRBD1. This CDR3 has 13 amino acids. With 4 bases clipped from V and 8 bases from J, the junction kept 5 bases outside the gene matches. From germline, CDR1 is SGHTS and CDR2 YDEGEE. CDR3 sequence: CASSRTGKEPQHF. Here the CDR3 DNA reads TGTGCCAGCAGCAGGACAGGGAAGGAGCCCCAGCATTTT.

J is TRBJ2-7 and V is TRBV28; a possible D gene is TRBD2 (5 bases). CDR3 length: 17 amino acids. The germline gives CDR1 MDHEN, CDR2 SYDVKM. V lost 3 bases to trimming and J lost 0 bases, with 18 bases between them. DNA for the CDR3: TGTGCCAGCAGTTTCTTCGGCGGGCCTTCCAGCTCCTACGAGCAGTACTTC. Translation: CASSFFGGPSSSYEQYF. The variable domain in full, completed from reference TRBV28 and TRBJ2-7, reads DVKVTQSSRYLVKRTGEKVFLECVQDMDHENMFWYRQDPGLGLRLIYFSYDVKMKEKGDIPEGYSVSREKKERFSLILESASTNQTSMYLCASSFFGGPSSSYEQYFGPGTRLTVT.

The J gene is TRBJ2-7, the V gene TRBV11-2; TRBD2 matches 11 bases. Losses at the gene ends were 5 bases for V and 3 bases for J; bases not matched to a gene: 3. CDR3 size: 14 residues. CDR1 and CDR2 from the germline V gene are SGHAT and FQNNGV. The CDR3 reads CASSTTSGSYEQYF. The CDR3 nucleotides are TGTGCCAGCAGCACAACTAGCGGGAGCTACGAGCAGTACTTC.

This chain uses TRBV18 with TRBJ2-1; D might be TRBD1 (6 bases). The germline V gene encodes CDR1 KGHSH and CDR2 LQKENI. The CDR3 has 14 residues. V was clipped by 1 base and J by 10 bases, with 14 bases between them. CDR3 region: CASSPQVGATEQFF. The CDR3 bases are TGTGCCAGCTCACCACAAGTGGGGGCTACCGAGCAGTTCTTC.

The gene calls are TRBV24-1 and TRBJ1-2; D possibly corresponds to TRBD1 (5 bases). The CDR3 consists of 16 residues. Germline assignment: CDR1 KGHDR and CDR2 SFDVKD. V lost 2 bases to trimming and J lost 4 bases, with 16 bases between them. The CDR3 reads CATSDWRQGGVYGYTF. CDR3 bases: TGTGCCACCAGTGATTGGCGTCAGGGAGGGGTCTATGGCTACACCTTC.

The gene calls are TRBV28 and TRBJ1-1; weak D call: TRBD1 (5 bases). Germline V gives CDR1 MDHEN, CDR2 SYDVKM. CDR3 length: 14 amino acids. With 7 bases removed from V and 5 bases from J, the gap between germline ends came to 17 bases. CDR3 nucleotides: TGTGCCAGCACAATCGGGGGTCGGGAGACTGAAGCTTTCTTT. It translates to CASTIGGRETEAFF.

The V call is TRBV7-2, the J call TRBJ2-1; D might be TRBD2 (5 bases). The CDR3 is made up of 13 amino acids. V was clipped by 5 bases and J by 10 bases, with 15 bases between them. Germline CDR1 reads SGHTA; CDR2 reads FQGNSA. CDR3 bases: TGTGCCAGCAGCCCCCCAGGAGGCTTAGAGCAGTTCTTC. This gives the protein CASSPPGGLEQFF. Together with reference TRBV7-2 and TRBJ2-1, the CDR3 gives the full variable domain: GAGVSQSPSNKVTEKGKDVELRCDPISGHTALYWYRQSLGQGLEFLIYFQGNSAPDKSGLPSDRFSAERTGGSVSTLTIQRTQQEDSAVYLCASSPPGGLEQFFGPGTRLTVL.